One and the same sample provided the 27 T cell receptor beta chains below, sequenced in a study of blood T cell repertoires in COVID-19. Data came from immunoSEQ multiplex PCR; TCRdb stores just in-frame clones and leaves some out. Of about 140,000 clones in the sample, nearly 80% are singletons; the top ten hold about 3.2%. The material sequenced was PBMCs or T cells enriched from blood (not recorded which). These receptors were obtained from a woman in her fifties or sixties who had recovered from COVID-19.

CDR3 sequence (DNA): TGTGCCAGTCCGAACGAGGACTACACTGAAGCTTTCTTT. This translates into CASPNEDYTEAFF. This chain uses TRBV19 with TRBJ1-1; no clear D. CDR3 length equals 13 residues. The V and J ends lost 8 bases and 3 bases respectively, with 13 bases between them. Germline V gene sequence: CDR1 LNHDA, CDR2 SQIVND (reference sequence).

The V gene is TRBV9, the J gene TRBJ1-5; TRBD1 is a possible D gene (6 bases). CDR3 length: 14 amino acids. V was clipped by 0 bases and J by 4 bases, with 8 bases between them. CDR1 is SGDLS, CDR2 YYNGEE, per germline. For the CDR3, the DNA is TGTGCCAGCAGCGTAGGTCAGGGGAATCAGCCCCAGCATTTT. Protein: CASSVGQGNQPQHF.

This rearrangement joins TRBV28 to TRBJ1-5; D is unclear. This CDR3 is 12 amino acids long. V was clipped by 7 bases and J by 4 bases, with 8 bases between them. Per germline, CDR1 MDHEN and CDR2 SYDVKM. CDR3 sequence (DNA): TGTGCCAGCAACCCCGGTAATCAGCCCCAGCATTTT. Amino acid sequence: CASNPGNQPQHF.

The rearrangement joins TRBV3-1 (or the pseudogene TRBV3-2) to TRBJ1-2, with no clear D. The CDR3 runs 13 residues. CDR1 is LGHDT and CDR2 is YNNKEL in the germline V gene (reference sequence). Trimming removed 3 bases at V and 8 bases at J, with 13 bases between. The CDR3 bases are TGTGCCAGCAGCCATATTTCATTGGAGGGCTACACCTTC. It translates to CASSHISLEGYTF.

V gene TRBV11-2 combines with J gene TRBJ2-3; perhaps TRBD2 as D (5 bases). The CDR3 runs 15 residues. In germline, CDR1 is SGHAT, CDR2 FQNNGV. V dropped 6 bases and J dropped 2 bases, with 15 bases sitting between them. CDR3 nucleotide sequence: TGTGCCAGCAGTATAGGGCGGGTGAACACAGATACGCAGTATTTT. Its translation is CASSIGRVNTDTQYF.

This clone came up many times. This CDR3 is CASSQDSVWAYTRNEQFF. Here the CDR3 DNA reads TGTGCCAGCAGCCAAGACAGTGTTTGGGCCTACACCCGCAATGAGCAGTTCTTC. The chain combines TRBV3-1 (or the pseudogene TRBV3-2) with TRBJ2-1; the D is unclear. Germline V gene data show CDR1 as LGHDT and CDR2 as YNNKEL (reference sequence). The V and J ends lost 0 bases and 6 bases respectively, with 21 bases between them. The CDR3 is 18 residues long.

The gene calls are TRBV7-3 and TRBJ2-2; D not certain. V gave up 2 bases and J gave up 4 bases, with 8 bases separating them. CDR1 and CDR2 from the germline V gene are SGHTA and FQGTGA. The CDR3 covers 14 residues. DNA of the CDR3: TGTGCCAGCAGCTTAGAGTTTGGCACCGGGGAGCTGTTTTTT. This gives the protein CASSLEFGTGELFF.

In its sample, this clone was seen a few times. The rearrangement uses TRBV27 and TRBJ1-1; 9 bases match TRBD1. The CDR3 sequence is 16 residues long. The germline CDR1 and CDR2 sequences are MNHEY and SMNVEV (reference sequence). V lost 2 bases, J lost 1 base, and 5 bases stayed unmatched. CDR3 sequence: CASSLQTGGGNTEAFF. The CDR3, as DNA: TGTGCCAGCAGTTTACAGACAGGGGGTGGGAACACTGAAGCTTTCTTT.

This rearrangement joins TRBV23-1 to TRBJ1-3; D call uncertain. TRBV23-1 is an ORF, and what it does is uncertain. CDR3 length equals 15 residues. V lost 2 bases to trimming and J lost 4 bases, with 12 bases between them. The DNA for the CDR3 is TGCGCCAGCAGTCAAGCAAACACACAAGGAAACACCATATATTTT. Translating it yields CASSQANTQGNTIYF.

V is TRBV2 and J is TRBJ2-2; TRBD1 is a possible D gene (5 bases). The V and J ends lost 4 bases and 2 bases respectively, with 11 bases between them. Germline V lookup: CDR1 SNHLY, CDR2 FYNNEI. This CDR3 is built from 15 residues. This CDR3 is CASSVSRVNTGELFF. CDR3 nucleotides: TGTGCCAGCAGTGTGTCCAGGGTAAACACCGGGGAGCTGTTTTTT.

CDR3 nucleotide sequence: TGTGCCAGCAGCCCAACGGGGAACTACAATCAGCCCCAGCATTTT. It is translated as CASSPTGNYNQPQHF. V and J are TRBV5-5 and TRBJ1-5, with unresolved D. The V end was cut by 4 bases, the J end by 3 bases, with 14 bases between. This CDR3 is 15 amino acids long. Germline loops: CDR1 SGHKS, CDR2 YYEKEE (reference sequence).

The chain uses TRBV6-5 and TRBJ1-1; 7 bases align to TRBD1. This CDR3 has 15 residues. Germline V gives CDR1 MNHEY, CDR2 SVGAGI. V lost 3 bases to trimming and J lost 5 bases; unmatched junction nucleotides: 9. The CDR3 coding sequence is TGTGCCAGCAGTTATATAGGGGGCGCTTCGACTGAAGCTTTCTTT. Protein sequence: CASSYIGGASTEAFF.

The J gene is TRBJ1-2, the V gene TRBV7-9; D ambiguous. V lost 1 base and J lost 1, with 7 bases in between. Germline V CDR1 and CDR2: SEHNR, FQNEAQ (reference sequence). This CDR3 region has 14 residues. The CDR3 loop reads CASSLVNNNYGYTF. The CDR3 DNA follows: TGTGCCAGCAGCTTAGTAAACAATAACTATGGCTACACCTTC. Supplemented by reference TRBV7-9 and TRBJ1-2, the full variable domain reads DTGVSQNPRHKITKRGQNVTFRCDPISEHNRLYWYRQTLGQGPEFLTYFQNEAQLEKSRLLSDRFSAERPKGSFSTLEIQRTEQGDSAMYLCASSLVNNNYGYTFGSGTRLTVV.

CDR3 nucleotide sequence: TGTGCCAGCAGCTTTACTGGACAGGGGAACACTGAAGCTTTCTTT. Its translation is CASSFTGQGNTEAFF. The chain employs TRBV7-9 and TRBJ1-1; 8 nucleotides align to TRBD1. The ends lost 3 bases at V and 1 base at J; junction bases unmatched: 4. CDR1 is SEHNR, CDR2 FQNEAQ, per germline (reference sequence). There are 15 residues in the CDR3.

The chain employs TRBV5-5 and TRBJ1-5; TRBD1 agrees at 7 bases. V was clipped by 4 bases and J by 6 bases; unmatched bases: 7. The CDR3 covers 14 residues. Germline V gene lookup returns CDR1 SGHKS and CDR2 YYEKEE (reference sequence). The DNA for the CDR3 is TGTGCCAGCAGCGTGACAGGGTCTGGTCAGCCCCAGCATTTT. Protein sequence: CASSVTGSGQPQHF.

This clone was detected once. The J gene is TRBJ2-3, the V gene TRBV7-3; D uncertain. The CDR3 has 14 residues. The germline CDR1 and CDR2 sequences are SGHTA and FQGTGA. Deletions cut 3 bases from V and 4 bases from J, with 11 bases between. The CDR3 nucleotides are TGTGCCAGCAGCTTGACGGGTCGGGCAGATACGCAGTATTTT. Its translation: CASSLTGRADTQYF.

J is TRBJ1-2 and V is TRBV27; a possible D gene is TRBD1 (6 bases). Per germline, CDR1 MNHEY and CDR2 SMNVEV (reference sequence). The CDR3 consists of 12 residues. V was cut by 5 bases and J by 6 bases, with 10 bases left in between. The CDR3, as DNA: TGTGCCAGCAGTAGCCCAGGGGATGGCTACACCTTC. Protein sequence: CASSSPGDGYTF.

The V call is TRBV7-8, the J call TRBJ1-4, with 7 bases matching TRBD1. J gave up 4 bases and V 3 bases, and 2 bases lay outside the gene matches. Germline CDR1 is SGHVS and CDR2 is FQNEAQ. The CDR3 runs 14 residues. Here the CDR3 reads CASSFRGDNEKLFF. Written as DNA, the CDR3 is TGTGCCAGCAGCTTCAGGGGGGATAATGAAAAACTGTTTTTT.

This chain joins TRBV7-3 and TRBJ1-6; TRBD1 matches 9 bases. The CDR3 has 16 residues. The germline V gene has CDR1 SGHTA and CDR2 FQGTGA. V shed 2 bases and J 6 bases; nucleotides not matched to a gene: 5. As DNA, the CDR3 is TGTGCCAGCAGCTTAGATCAGACAGGGGGTAATTCACCCCTCCACTTT. Translated: CASSLDQTGGNSPLHF.

This clone was detected a few times. The V gene is TRBV19, the J gene TRBJ1-5; no reliable D call. The V end was cut by 7 bases, the J end by 0 bases, with 4 bases between. The CDR3 contains 12 residues. The germline gives CDR1 LNHDA, CDR2 SQIVND (reference sequence). CDR3 nucleotide sequence: TGTGCCAGTACTTTTAGCAATCAGCCCCAGCATTTT. Translation gives CASTFSNQPQHF.

The chain is built from TRBV9 and TRBJ1-5; a weak D match, TRBD1 (6 bases). Germline V gene lookup returns CDR1 SGDLS and CDR2 YYNGEE. The CDR3 totals 15 residues. Trimming removed 4 bases at V and 1 base at J, with 12 bases between. The CDR3 nucleotides read TGTGCCAGCAGCATGTACAGGGCCAGCAATCAGCCCCAGCATTTT. Amino acids: CASSMYRASNQPQHF.

The chain joins TRBV2 to TRBJ2-1; 10 bases match TRBD1. Trimming cost V 7 bases and J 6 bases; bases outside gene matches: 6. This CDR3 contains 14 residues. CDR1 is SNHLY, CDR2 FYNNEI, per germline. CDR3 bases: TGTGCCAGCACCCGACAGGGGGCGAGCAATGAGCAGTTCTTC. Its protein is CASTRQGASNEQFF.

The chain is built from TRBV11-2 and TRBJ1-1; TRBD1 might be the D (5 bases). This CDR3 spans 14 amino acids. Germline CDR1 reads SGHAT; CDR2 reads FQNNGV. The V gene lost 3 bases and the J gene lost 5 bases, with 13 bases spanning the gap. The DNA of the CDR3 is TGTGCCAGCAGCTTGATAGGGGTGAGAACTGAAGCTTTCTTT. This translates into CASSLIGVRTEAFF.

The rearrangement links TRBV10-2 to TRBJ1-2; tentative D call: TRBD1 (6 bases). Germline-derived CDR1 and CDR2 are WSHSY and SAAADI. The V gene lost 0 bases and the J gene lost 7 bases, with 12 bases spanning the gap. The CDR3 sequence is 14 residues long. CDR3 nucleotides: TGCGCCAGCAGTGAGTCTACAGGGTCGGGTGGCTACACCTTC. Amino acid sequence: CASSESTGSGGYTF.

This clone was counted many times. The chain joins TRBV5-1 to TRBJ2-3, with unresolved D. CDR3 length: 16 amino acids. V gave up 3 bases and J gave up 0 bases, with 14 bases separating them. The V gene's germline CDR1 is SGHRS and CDR2 YFSETQ. The DNA of the CDR3 is TGCGCCAGCAGCTCCGGAGATCAAGCTAGCACAGATACGCAGTATTTT. Encoded protein: CASSSGDQASTDTQYF.

V gene TRBV4-1 combines with J gene TRBJ1-5, with a possible D match to TRBD1 (5 bases). Looked up from germline, CDR1 is MGHRA and CDR2 is YSYEKL. V lost 0 bases and J 6 bases, leaving 9 bases between the germline ends. The CDR3 covers 14 residues. The DNA of the CDR3 is TGCGCCAGCAGCCAAGAGGGGGGAAGTCAGCCCCAGCATTTT. Encoded protein: CASSQEGGSQPQHF.

Written as DNA, the CDR3 is TGTGCCAGCAGCCAAGACAGCAATGAGCAGTTCTTC. This codes for CASSQDSNEQFF. The V gene is TRBV3-1 (or the pseudogene TRBV3-2), the J gene TRBJ2-1; D call uncertain. The CDR3 is made up of 12 amino acids. Per the germline V gene, CDR1 is LGHDT and CDR2 is YNNKEL (reference sequence). Trimming cost V 0 bases and J 6 bases, with 3 bases left between them.